This T cell receptor beta chain was documented in a study of cytomegalovirus exposure and HLA in healthy donors. The primer mix had 60 Vbeta and 13 Jbeta primers. Here immunoSEQ multiplex PCR was the method, and the copy in TCRdb shows in-frame clones only, minus some. In the table there are 160,000 or so clones, around four fifths of which are singletons. The CDR3 consists of 14 residues. Germline-derived CDR1 and CDR2 are MDHEN and SYDVKM. V lost 10 bases and J 2 bases, leaving 14 bases between the germline ends. Remarks on this clone: Its antigen is undetermined.

Regarding the study as a whole: Most of the TCR beta V segments (in an earlier analysis) were productive either about 90% or about 30% of the time. Donors belonging to an Asian-associated ancestry cluster reportedly showed fewer N-insertions in productive TCRs than the approximately 670-donor mean, according to what a later analysis found. Both high specificity and high sensitivity reportedly marked the classifier's diagnosis of cytomegalovirus status.

The receptor's source is a man aged 25 to 40 in good health and CMV-seronegative. V usage is TRBV28 and J usage is TRBJ1-4, with D maybe TRBD1 (5 bases). The sample was PBMCs. CDR3 DNA: TGTGCCACCGACGGGGCGGGGACTAATGAAAAACTGTTTTTT. It yields the protein CATDGAGTNEKLFF.